These 27 T cell receptor beta chains share one sample of origin, sequenced in a study of blood T cell repertoires in COVID-19. Using immunoSEQ multiplex PCR, the repertoire was profiled, and TCRdb retains in-frame clones only, with some absent. The sample consists of 65,000 to 95,000 clones, under 80% of them appearing once. The material sequenced was peripheral blood. All receptors derive from a man in his 60s with COVID-19, enrolled during active disease.

The chain combines TRBV7-9 with TRBJ2-3; 10 bases are shared with TRBD2. Germline lookup yields CDR1 SEHNR and CDR2 FQNEAQ (reference sequence). V trimming: 6 bases; J trimming: 3 bases; junction bases outside the gene matches: 3. CDR3 length: 14 amino acids. The CDR3 region is CASSPSGGTDTQYF. The CDR3, as DNA: TGTGCCAGCAGTCCTAGCGGGGGAACAGATACGCAGTATTTT.

CDR3 nucleotides: TGCGCCAGCAGCTTGCCCCGGTCGGAGCAGTTCTTC. This encodes CASSLPRSEQFF. V usage is TRBV5-1 and J usage is TRBJ2-1; D not resolved. The germline V gene encodes CDR1 SGHRS and CDR2 YFSETQ. The CDR3 sequence is 12 residues long. V was cut by 1 base and J by 10 bases, with 9 bases left in between.

This sequence joins TRBV7-3 and TRBJ2-1, with 9 positions matching TRBD2. Germline CDR1 and CDR2: SGHTA and FQGTGA. This CDR3 region has 16 residues. The V gene end was trimmed by 5 bases and the J gene end by 4 bases; junction bases not matched to a gene: 9. The chain's CDR3 is CASSPRAGGLYNEQFF. The DNA for the CDR3 is TGTGCCAGCAGCCCCAGGGCGGGGGGGCTGTACAATGAGCAGTTCTTC.

The rearrangement joins TRBV5-3 to TRBJ2-3; TRBD2 aligns across 10 bases. TRBV5-3 is an open reading frame whose function is uncertain. V was pared by 4 bases and J by 5 bases, with 22 bases of the junction left unmatched. The CDR3 length is 20 residues. The CDR3 reads CARSPRNGLADLEEVDTQYF. The CDR3 DNA follows: TGTGCCAGAAGCCCACGGAACGGACTAGCGGACCTAGAAGAGGTAGATACGCAGTATTTT.

The V gene is TRBV18, the J gene TRBJ2-1, with 9 nucleotides matching TRBD1. Unmatched junction bases numbered 6, after V lost 3 bases and J lost 6 bases. The CDR3 spans 15 residues. Germline CDR1 is KGHSH and CDR2 is LQKENI. CDR3: CASSPTGGTINEQFF. The DNA of the CDR3 is TGTGCCAGCTCACCGACAGGGGGAACCATCAATGAGCAGTTCTTC.

V is TRBV21-1 and J is TRBJ2-5; the listed D gene, TRBD2, was not tested against the DNA. TRBV21-1 constitutes a pseudogene. The CDR3 is made up of 14 amino acids. The CDR3 reads CASSLRTGGETQYF. For the CDR3, the DNA is TGTGCCAGCAGCCTACGGACGGGGGGGGAGACCCAGTACTTC.

V is TRBV2 and J is TRBJ1-2, with 7 bases aligning to TRBD1. Trimming took 6 bases from V and 6 from J; bases not matched to a gene: 7. Germline V gene lookup returns CDR1 SNHLY and CDR2 FYNNEI. The length of the CDR3 is 13 residues. The DNA of the CDR3 is TGTGCCAGCAGCCCGGACAGGCCCCATGGCTACACCTTC. It is translated as CASSPDRPHGYTF.

This rearrangement joins TRBV10-2 to TRBJ2-7; D perhaps matches TRBD2 (6 bases). CDR1 is WSHSY, CDR2 SAAADI, per germline. The V end was cut by 0 bases, the J end by 5 bases, with 14 bases between. This CDR3 region has 15 residues. In DNA form, the CDR3 reads TGCGCCAGCAGTGAGTCGGCGCTAGCGAGCGACGAGCAGTACTTC. Translated: CASSESALASDEQYF.

The rearrangement joins TRBV9 to TRBJ1-1; 8 bases align to TRBD1. This CDR3 is 19 amino acids long. J was trimmed by 1 base and V by 0 bases; bases with no gene match: 14. The germline V gene encodes CDR1 SGDLS and CDR2 YYNGEE. The DNA of the CDR3 is TGTGCCAGCAGCGTAGGGCCAGGGGGCGGACTAACCCCGAACACTGAAGCTTTCTTT. The encoded protein is CASSVGPGGGLTPNTEAFF.

This sequence joins TRBV3-1 (or the pseudogene TRBV3-2) and TRBJ2-1; tentative D call: TRBD2 (6 bases). This CDR3 region has 15 residues. V lost 4 bases to trimming and J lost 0 bases, with 10 bases between them. Germline-derived CDR1 and CDR2 are LGHDT and YNNKEL (reference sequence). The CDR3: CASSPTDYSYNEQFF. DNA for the CDR3: TGTGCCAGCAGCCCCACGGACTACTCCTACAATGAGCAGTTCTTC.

This clone has a handful of counts. This chain uses TRBV5-6 with TRBJ1-3, with 7 bases identical to TRBD1. Per germline, CDR1 SGHDT and CDR2 YYEEEE. Unmatched junction bases numbered 3, after V lost 0 bases and J lost 0 bases. The CDR3 runs 16 residues. CDR3 coding DNA: TGTGCCAGCAGCTTGGGACAGGGAACCTCTGGAAACACCATATATTTT. Translating gives CASSLGQGTSGNTIYF.

V gene TRBV25-1 combines with J gene TRBJ1-5; TRBD1 matches 7 bases. The junction had 6 bases not matched to a gene; V was cut back by 6 bases and J by 4 bases. Looked up from germline, CDR1 is MGHDK and CDR2 is SYGVNS. The CDR3 runs to 14 residues. The DNA of the CDR3 is TGTGCCAGCAGGGAGACAGGGTCTAATCAGCCCCAGCATTTT. Its translation is CASRETGSNQPQHF.

The CDR3, as DNA: TGTGCCACCCACAACCTGGGGGGGTCTAGCTACACCTTC. It specifies CATHNLGGSSYTF. The V call is TRBV19, the J call TRBJ1-2; TRBD1 is a possible D gene (5 bases). CDR1 and CDR2 (germline): LNHDA, SQIVND (reference sequence). V was shortened by 10 bases and J by 9 bases, with 21 bases between the two germline ends. The CDR3 consists of 13 residues.

The chain uses TRBV2 and TRBJ2-1; TRBD2 aligns across 8 bases. V was clipped by 10 bases and J by 3 bases; unmatched bases: 5. The CDR3 has 13 residues. Germline CDR1 SNHLY, CDR2 FYNNEI. The CDR3 protein is CATALAGYNEQFF. CDR3 nucleotide sequence: TGTGCCACGGCCCTAGCGGGCTACAATGAGCAGTTCTTC.

This sequence joins TRBV7-9 and TRBJ2-5, with 8 bases identical to TRBD2. V lost 2 bases and J lost 4; bases outside the gene matches: 6. The CDR3 totals 15 residues. Germline loops: CDR1 SEHNR, CDR2 FQNEAQ (reference sequence). CDR3 nucleotide sequence: TGTGCCAGCAGCTTACTGGCGGGAGGAGGAGAGACCCAGTACTTC. It is translated as CASSLLAGGGETQYF.

The genes are TRBV12-3 or TRBV12-4 and TRBJ2-5; 7 bases fit TRBD1. The CDR3 totals 13 residues. With V trimmed by 6 bases and J by 5 bases, 6 bases remained unmatched. DNA of the CDR3: TGTGCCAGCAGCGCTACAGGGGCCGAGACCCAGTACTTC. Translated, it gives CASSATGAETQYF.

The chain employs TRBV23-1 and TRBJ1-5, with 10 bases identical to TRBD1. TRBV23-1 is filed as an ORF, its function uncertain. The CDR3 is 16 amino acids. V shed 3 bases and J 3 bases; nucleotides not matched to a gene: 5. This chain's CDR3 is CASSHRTGGPNQPQHF. In nucleotides, the CDR3 is TGCGCCAGCAGTCACCGGACAGGGGGGCCCAATCAGCCCCAGCATTTT.

The chain couples TRBV5-4 to TRBJ2-6; TRBD1 aligns across 7 bases. V shed 6 bases, J shed 2 bases, and the junction held 5 bases outside the gene matches. Germline lookup yields CDR1 SGHNT and CDR2 YYREEE (reference sequence). The CDR3 sequence is 15 residues long. CDR3 in amino acids: CASNHQGAGANVLTF. DNA of the CDR3: TGTGCCAGCAACCATCAGGGGGCTGGGGCCAACGTCCTGACTTTC.

The chain links TRBV9 to TRBJ1-1; 7 bases map to TRBD1. Per germline, CDR1 SGDLS and CDR2 YYNGEE. J was trimmed by 0 bases and V by 3 bases; bases with no gene match: 2. The CDR3 sequence is 14 residues long. The CDR3 region is CASSAGQMNTEAFF. In DNA form, the CDR3 reads TGTGCCAGCAGCGCGGGACAGATGAACACTGAAGCTTTCTTT.

The V gene is TRBV2, the J gene TRBJ1-5; a weak D match, TRBD1 (6 bases). Trimming shortened V by 6 bases and J by 4 bases, and 16 bases separated the two germline ends. This CDR3 contains 15 residues. Germline V gives CDR1 SNHLY, CDR2 FYNNEI. CDR3 protein: CASRNSGTMNQPQHF. The CDR3, as DNA: TGTGCCAGCAGGAACTCCGGGACAATGAATCAGCCCCAGCATTTT.

This chain uses TRBV6-1 with TRBJ2-5, with 8 bases lining up with TRBD1. With 4 bases clipped from V and 4 bases from J, the junction kept 8 bases outside the gene matches. The CDR3 has 15 amino acids. Per germline, CDR1 MNHNS and CDR2 SASEGT. CDR3 DNA sequence: TGTGCCAGCAGTGGAGCGGACAGGGAGCGAGAGACCCAGTACTTC. Protein: CASSGADRERETQYF.

In its sample, this clone was seen once. The chain carries TRBV9 and TRBJ2-3; weak D call: TRBD2 (7 bases). The germline CDR1 and CDR2 sequences are SGDLS and YYNGEE. CDR3 length: 15 amino acids. V was shortened by 4 bases and J by 5 bases, with 17 bases between the two germline ends. CDR3 region: CASSPPGGRKDTQYF. The CDR3 DNA sequence: TGTGCCAGCAGCCCTCCCGGGGGGCGGAAAGATACGCAGTATTTT.

In its sample, this clone was seen a few times. The rearrangement uses TRBV9 and TRBJ1-2, with D uncertain. Trimming pared 7 bases from V and 7 bases from J, leaving 17 bases between. The CDR3 runs to 13 residues. Germline V lookup: CDR1 SGDLS, CDR2 YYNGEE. The DNA of the CDR3 is TGTGCCAGCCTCGCCGCGGGAACGAGTGGCTACACCTTC. It yields the protein CASLAAGTSGYTF.

This clone was observed a single time. The chain couples TRBV19 to TRBJ1-2; 7 bases are shared with TRBD1. Trimming cost V 0 bases and J 5 bases; bases outside gene matches: 12. CDR1 is LNHDA, CDR2 SQIVND, per germline (reference sequence). The CDR3 runs to 17 residues. The DNA of the CDR3 is TGTGCCAGTAGTATAGAAGTACAGGGGACTGGTTGGTATGGCTACACCTTC. Protein sequence: CASSIEVQGTGWYGYTF.

This rearrangement joins TRBV9 to TRBJ1-2, with a tentative D call TRBD1 (6 bases). The CDR3 length is 14 residues. The germline gives CDR1 SGDLS, CDR2 YYNGEE. Trimming shortened V by 0 bases and J by 4 bases, and 10 bases separated the two germline ends. CDR3 protein: CASSVATDSYGYTF. The CDR3, as DNA: TGTGCCAGCAGCGTAGCAACGGACAGCTATGGCTACACCTTC.

This chain connects TRBV12-5 to TRBJ2-2; D gene unclear. The ends were cut back, 2 bases at V and 9 bases at J, with 13 bases in the middle. CDR3 length equals 14 residues. CDR1 is LGHNT and CDR2 is FRNRAP in the germline V gene. For the CDR3, the DNA is TGTGCTAGTGGTTTGCCTGGCGGAAGTTGGGAGCTGTTTTTT. This sequence encodes CASGLPGGSWELFF.

The rearrangement joins TRBV6-5 to TRBJ1-5; 7 bases are shared with TRBD1. The germline V gene encodes CDR1 MNHEY and CDR2 SVGAGI. J gave up 6 bases and V 6 bases, and 5 bases lay outside the gene matches. The CDR3 totals 13 residues. Here the CDR3 reads CASSQQGLQPQHF. In DNA form, the CDR3 reads TGTGCCAGCAGCCAACAGGGGCTTCAGCCCCAGCATTTT.